This T cell receptor beta chain was identified in a study of blood T cell repertoires in COVID-19. Study-wide context: The United States, Italy and Spain supplied acute and convalescent COVID-19 samples. From T cells, B-cell-depleted T cells, or PBMCs came the material, which was cDNA or gDNA.

Germline V gene sequence: CDR1 SGHRS, CDR2 YFSETQ. The CDR3 runs 14 residues. The ends lost 0 bases at V and 6 bases at J; junction bases unmatched: 5. Per the original data handling: Counts of nucleated cells, estimated from reference gene primer amplification, were obtained. Clones were read by immunoSEQ multiplex PCR, and TCRdb kept only the in-frame ones, dropping some. Clone size and V and J calls were adopted from that table, with D and trimming inferred from the DNA. The table lists 200,000 or so clones, around 90% of them singletons. The sequenced material came from peripheral blood. The genes are TRBV5-1 and TRBJ1-1, with 7 bases aligning to TRBD1. This sequence originates from a man between 60 and 75 years old who had recovered from COVID-19. The CDR3 DNA is TGCGCCAGCAGCTTGGGGACAGGCGACCCTGAAGCTTTCTTT. Translation gives CASSLGTGDPEAFF.